Detailed here is one TCR beta chain. The source of the sample is a study of blood T cell repertoires in COVID-19. Study-level background: The United States, Italy and Spain provided the acute and convalescent COVID-19 samples. The cDNA or gDNA used as material had been derived from T cells, B-cell-depleted T cells, or PBMCs.

V was pared by 6 bases and J by 7 bases, with 12 bases of the junction left unmatched. Per the germline V gene, CDR1 is LGHDT and CDR2 is YNNKEL (reference sequence). This CDR3 is built from 16 residues. The authors' processing: Reference gene primer amplification in the assay estimated nucleated cell counts. Assay used: immunoSEQ multiplex PCR; TCRdb lists only in-frame clones, some missing. V, J and clone size derive from that table, while D and trimming were established from the DNA sequence. The top ten hold about 7.8% of the sample, which has about 160,000 clones, about 74% seen once. The sample comprised peripheral blood. The chain is built from TRBV3-1 (or the pseudogene TRBV3-2) and TRBJ1-6, with 7 nucleotides matching TRBD1. This TCR was recovered from a man between 60 and 70 years old with acute or convalescent COVID-19. The CDR3, as DNA: TGTGCCAGCAGGCCGGCCGGGACAGCAGGGAATTCACCCCTCCACTTT. This sequence encodes CASRPAGTAGNSPLHF.